There are a few counts of the clone carrying this T cell receptor beta chain. The source of the sample is a study of metastatic and nonmetastatic thyroid tumors. TCRdb re-clonotyped the PCR reads via MiXCR. The data contain about 43,000 clones, around 2.9% of them singletons. Trimming left V 5 bases short and J 2 bases short, with 16 bases between. From germline, CDR1 is SEHNR and CDR2 FQNEAQ (reference sequence). CDR3 length equals 16 residues. Every patient underwent thyroid surgery untreated. The rearrangement joins TRBV7-9 to TRBJ1-3; D remains unclear. Sequencing was performed on blood. The clonotype was recovered from a female donor with papillary thyroid cancer or a benign thyroid nodule (not recorded which). Some clones in this sample may be carry-over from other donors' samples. The CDR3 sequence: CASSPLTGSPGNTIYF. CDR3 in DNA: TGTGCCAGCAGCCCACTTACCGGCTCCCCTGGAAACACCATATATTTT.